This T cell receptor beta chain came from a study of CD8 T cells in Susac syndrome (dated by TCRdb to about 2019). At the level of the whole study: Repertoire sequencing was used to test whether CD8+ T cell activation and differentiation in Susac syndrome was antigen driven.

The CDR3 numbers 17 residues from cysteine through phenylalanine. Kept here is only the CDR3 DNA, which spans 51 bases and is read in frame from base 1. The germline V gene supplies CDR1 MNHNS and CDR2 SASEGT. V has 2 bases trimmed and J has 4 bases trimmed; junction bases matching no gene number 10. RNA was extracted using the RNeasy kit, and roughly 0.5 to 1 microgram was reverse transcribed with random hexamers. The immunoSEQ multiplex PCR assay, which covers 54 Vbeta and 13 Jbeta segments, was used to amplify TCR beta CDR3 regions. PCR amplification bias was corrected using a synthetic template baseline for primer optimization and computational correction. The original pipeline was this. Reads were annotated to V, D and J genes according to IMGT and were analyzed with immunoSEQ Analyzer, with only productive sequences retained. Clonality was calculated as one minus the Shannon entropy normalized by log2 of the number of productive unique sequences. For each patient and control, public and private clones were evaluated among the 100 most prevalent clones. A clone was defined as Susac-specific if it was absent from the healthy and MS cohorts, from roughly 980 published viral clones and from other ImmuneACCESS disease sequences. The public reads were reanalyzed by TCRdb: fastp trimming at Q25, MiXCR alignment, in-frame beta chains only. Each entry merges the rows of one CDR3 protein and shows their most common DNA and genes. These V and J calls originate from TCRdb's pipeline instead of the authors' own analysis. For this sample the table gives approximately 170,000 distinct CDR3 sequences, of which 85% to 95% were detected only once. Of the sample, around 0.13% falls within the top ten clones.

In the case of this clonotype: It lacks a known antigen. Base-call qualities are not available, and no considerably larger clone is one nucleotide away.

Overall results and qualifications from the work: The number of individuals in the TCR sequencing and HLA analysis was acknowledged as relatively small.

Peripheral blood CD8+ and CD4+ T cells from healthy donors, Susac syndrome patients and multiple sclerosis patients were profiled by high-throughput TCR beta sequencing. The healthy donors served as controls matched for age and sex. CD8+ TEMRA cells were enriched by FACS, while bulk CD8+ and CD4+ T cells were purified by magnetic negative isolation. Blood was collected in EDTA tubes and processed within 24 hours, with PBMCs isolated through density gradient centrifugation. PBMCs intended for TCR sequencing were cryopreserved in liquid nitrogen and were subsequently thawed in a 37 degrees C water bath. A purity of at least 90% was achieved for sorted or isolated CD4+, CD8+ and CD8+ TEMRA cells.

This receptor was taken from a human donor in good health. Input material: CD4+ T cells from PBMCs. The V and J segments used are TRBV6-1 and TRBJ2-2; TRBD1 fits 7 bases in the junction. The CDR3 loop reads CASSESYLTGSTGELFF. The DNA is TGTGCCAGCAGTGAATCCTATCTGACAGGGTCCACCGGGGAGCTGTTTTTT.